The 11 T cell receptor beta chains given below trace back to one sample, sequenced in a study of blood T cell repertoires in COVID-19. Repertoires were generated with immunoSEQ multiplex PCR, while TCRdb's copy carries only in-frame clones and drops some. The sample lists roughly 52,000 clones; almost 90% were seen once. Specimen: peripheral blood. The receptors derive from a man between 60 and 75 years old with active COVID-19.

This clone was found a few times. The CDR3 DNA reads TGTGCCAGCAGCGTAGGGACAGGGGGCAACAATCAGCCCCAGCATTTT. Translating gives CASSVGTGGNNQPQHF. The gene calls are TRBV9 and TRBJ1-5; 11 bases line up with TRBD1. Per the germline V gene, CDR1 is SGDLS and CDR2 is YYNGEE. CDR3 length: 16 residues. J was trimmed by 3 bases and V by 0 bases; bases with no gene match: 2.

This chain connects TRBV27 to TRBJ1-2; D may be TRBD1 (5 bases). In germline, CDR1 is MNHEY, CDR2 SMNVEV (reference sequence). The CDR3 extends over 13 amino acids. Trimming stripped 2 bases from V and 4 bases from J, with 8 bases between. The CDR3: CASSLRGSYGYTF. Written as DNA, the CDR3 is TGTGCCAGCAGTTTAAGGGGCAGCTATGGCTACACCTTC.

This rearrangement joins TRBV27 to TRBJ1-5; possibly TRBD1 for D (5 bases). Germline V gene sequence: CDR1 MNHEY, CDR2 SMNVEV (reference sequence). The CDR3 contains 14 residues. V lost 1 base and J 6 bases, leaving 10 bases between the germline ends. The CDR3 DNA reads as TGTGCCAGCAGTTTATTGGGAGGGGTTCAGCCCCAGCATTTT. Translated: CASSLLGGVQPQHF.

This clone was counted only a few times. The J gene is TRBJ1-5, the V gene TRBV12-2; the DNA was not used to check the table's D call, TRBD1. TRBV12-2 is an annotated pseudogene. This CDR3 comprises 17 residues. Here the CDR3 reads CASRLAVGPNSNQPQHF. CDR3 coding DNA: TGTGCAAGTCGCTTAGCCGTTGGGCCTAATAGCAATCAGCCCCAGCATTTT.

The rearrangement joins TRBV9 to TRBJ1-5, with a tentative D call TRBD1 (5 bases). CDR1 is SGDLS, CDR2 YYNGEE, per germline. V was cut by 6 bases and J by 4 bases, with 17 bases left in between. This CDR3 has 15 amino acids. For the CDR3, the DNA is TGTGCCAGCACCCCTATTTGGGGGGGTAATCAGCCCCAGCATTTT. Protein: CASTPIWGGNQPQHF. Full variable domain (remainder filled in from reference TRBV9 and TRBJ1-5): DSGVTQTPKHLITATGQRVTLRCSPRSGDLSVYWYQQSLDQGLQFLIQYYNGEERAKGNILERFSAQQFPDLHSELNLSSLELGDSALYFCASTPIWGGNQPQHFGDGTRLSIL.

V is TRBV6-1 and J is TRBJ1-5, with TRBD1 identical over 7 bases. The germline V gene encodes CDR1 MNHNS and CDR2 SASEGT. Germline trimming cut 2 bases from V and 9 bases from J; bases unmatched to any gene: 7. This CDR3 spans 14 amino acids. DNA of the CDR3: TGTGCCAGCAGTGAAATAACGGGACAGCCGCCCCAGCATTTT. As protein: CASSEITGQPPQHF.

V and J are TRBV6-6 and TRBJ1-2, with D perhaps TRBD1 (6 bases). Germline CDR1 is MNHNY and CDR2 is SVGAGI (reference sequence). The CDR3 runs to 13 residues. Trimming took 5 bases from V and 8 from J, leaving 15 bases between them. The chain's CDR3 is CASSQRGARGYTF. Written as DNA, the CDR3 is TGTGCCAGCAGTCAGCGGGGGGCACGGGGCTACACCTTC.

The rearrangement joins TRBV7-9 to TRBJ2-5; D not resolved. The ends were cut back, 0 bases at V and 4 bases at J, with 9 bases in the middle. The germline gives CDR1 SEHNR, CDR2 FQNEAQ (reference sequence). The CDR3 loop spans 14 amino acids. The CDR3 DNA reads TGTGCCAGCAGCTTAGCGGTCGGGTCAGAGACCCAGTACTTC. Its translation: CASSLAVGSETQYF.

CDR3 protein: CASSYSDTLNTEAFF. The CDR3 DNA follows: TGTGCCAGCAGTTACTCTGACACCTTGAACACTGAAGCTTTCTTT. V gene TRBV6-6 combines with J gene TRBJ1-1; D is uncertain. Germline values: CDR1 MNHNY, CDR2 SVGAGI (reference sequence). With 0 bases removed from V and 0 bases from J, the gap between germline ends came to 8 bases. CDR3 length: 15 residues.

This chain connects TRBV2 to TRBJ2-2, with TRBD1 matching over 7 bases. With V trimmed by 10 bases and J by 6 bases, 8 bases remained unmatched. The CDR3 extends over 13 amino acids. CDR1 SNHLY and CDR2 FYNNEI come from the germline V gene. CDR3 in DNA: TGTGCCACCCAGGGGGAAGGGGCCGGGGAGCTGTTTTTT. Protein: CATQGEGAGELFF.

This chain joins TRBV7-8 and TRBJ2-6; D remains ambiguous. V lost 4 bases, J lost 1 base, and 8 bases lay in between. Germline V gene lookup returns CDR1 SGHVS and CDR2 FQNEAQ. There are 15 residues in the CDR3. The CDR3 region is CASSSFPSGANVLTF. The CDR3 DNA is TGTGCCAGCAGCTCCTTCCCTTCTGGGGCCAACGTCCTGACTTTC.